The sequence of this TCR beta chain was determined in a study of Tregs in tolerant kidney transplant recipients. Generated by immunoSEQ multiplex PCR, the TCRdb table keeps only in-frame clones and is missing some. The sample holds approximately 35,000 clones. A word on this clone: The read falls 3 residues short of the CDR3 end, and the missing part is taken from the germline J gene.

The germline V gene has CDR1 MRHNA and CDR2 SNTAGT. This CDR3 is 16 amino acids long. V lost 3 bases and J lost 4; bases outside the gene matches: 11. Unstimulated Tregs (CD4+CD25+CD127-) and CD4+CD25- non-Tregs were sorted from PBMCs. The sequence came from a human donor who received a combined kidney and bone marrow transplant. The sequencing used CD8+ T cells from blood, collected before the transplant. The V gene is TRBV6-4, the J gene TRBJ1-2, with 7 bases identical to TRBD1. The CDR3 is CASSDTPQGSVYGYTF. CDR3 bases read: TGTGCCAGCAGTGATACCCCACAGGGGTCTGTCTATGGC.